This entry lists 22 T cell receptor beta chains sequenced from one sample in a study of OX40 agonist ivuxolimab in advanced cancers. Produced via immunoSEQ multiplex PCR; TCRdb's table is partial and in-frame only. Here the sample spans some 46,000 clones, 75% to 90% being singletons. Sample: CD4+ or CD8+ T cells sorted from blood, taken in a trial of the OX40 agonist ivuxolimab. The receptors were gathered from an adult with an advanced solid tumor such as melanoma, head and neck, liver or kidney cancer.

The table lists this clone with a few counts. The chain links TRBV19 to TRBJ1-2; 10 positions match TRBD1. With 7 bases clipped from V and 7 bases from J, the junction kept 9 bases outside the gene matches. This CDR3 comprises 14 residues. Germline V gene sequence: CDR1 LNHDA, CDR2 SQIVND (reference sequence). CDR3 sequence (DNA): TGTGCCAGTATCCTCCGGGACAGGGGCAGTGGCTACACCTTC. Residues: CASILRDRGSGYTF.

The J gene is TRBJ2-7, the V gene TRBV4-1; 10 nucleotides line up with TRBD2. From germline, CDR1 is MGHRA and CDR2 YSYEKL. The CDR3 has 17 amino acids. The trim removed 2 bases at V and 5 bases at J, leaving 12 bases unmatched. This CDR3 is CASSQSTFVAGGNEQYF. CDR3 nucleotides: TGCGCCAGCAGCCAAAGCACATTCGTAGCGGGAGGAAACGAGCAGTACTTC.

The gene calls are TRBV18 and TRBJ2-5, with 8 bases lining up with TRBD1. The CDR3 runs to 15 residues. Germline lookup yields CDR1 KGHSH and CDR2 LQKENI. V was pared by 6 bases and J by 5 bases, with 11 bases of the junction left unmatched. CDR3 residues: CASSPTGDLGETQYF. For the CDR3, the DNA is TGTGCCAGCTCCCCGACAGGGGACTTAGGGGAGACCCAGTACTTC.

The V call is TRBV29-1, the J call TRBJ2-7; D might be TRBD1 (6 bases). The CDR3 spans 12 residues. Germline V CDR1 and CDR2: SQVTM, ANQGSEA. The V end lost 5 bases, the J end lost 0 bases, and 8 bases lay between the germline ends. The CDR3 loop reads CSVTGNSYEQYF. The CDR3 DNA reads TGCAGCGTTACAGGGAACTCCTACGAGCAGTACTTC.

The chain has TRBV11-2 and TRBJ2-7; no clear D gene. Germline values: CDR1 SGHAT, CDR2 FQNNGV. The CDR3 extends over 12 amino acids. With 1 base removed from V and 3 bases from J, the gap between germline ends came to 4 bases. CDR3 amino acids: CASSLVRYEQYF. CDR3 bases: TGTGCCAGCAGCTTAGTTCGCTACGAGCAGTACTTC.

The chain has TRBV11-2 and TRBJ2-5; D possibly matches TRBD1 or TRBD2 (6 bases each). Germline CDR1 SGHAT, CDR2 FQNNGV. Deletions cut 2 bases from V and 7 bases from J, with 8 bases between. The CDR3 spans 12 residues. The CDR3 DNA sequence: TGTGCCAGCAGCTTAAGGGGGGTGACCCAGTACTTC. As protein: CASSLRGVTQYF.

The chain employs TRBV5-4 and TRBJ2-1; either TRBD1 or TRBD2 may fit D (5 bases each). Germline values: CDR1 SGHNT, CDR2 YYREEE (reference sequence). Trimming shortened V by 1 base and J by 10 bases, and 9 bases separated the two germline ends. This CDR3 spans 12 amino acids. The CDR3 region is CASSLRGEEQFF. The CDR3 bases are TGTGCCAGCAGCTTGAGGGGAGAGGAGCAGTTCTTC.

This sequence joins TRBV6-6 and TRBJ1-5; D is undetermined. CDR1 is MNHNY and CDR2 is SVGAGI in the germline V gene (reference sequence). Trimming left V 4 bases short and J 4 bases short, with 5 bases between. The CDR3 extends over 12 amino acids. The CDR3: CASSSPNQPQHF. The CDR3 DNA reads TGTGCCAGCAGTTCGCCTAATCAGCCCCAGCATTTT.

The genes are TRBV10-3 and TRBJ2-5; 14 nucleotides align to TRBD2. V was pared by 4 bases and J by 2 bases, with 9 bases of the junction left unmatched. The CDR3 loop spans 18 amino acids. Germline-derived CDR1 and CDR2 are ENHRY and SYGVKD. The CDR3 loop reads CAISAAGTSGGVQETQYF. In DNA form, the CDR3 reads TGTGCCATCAGTGCTGCCGGGACTAGCGGGGGCGTACAAGAGACCCAGTACTTC.

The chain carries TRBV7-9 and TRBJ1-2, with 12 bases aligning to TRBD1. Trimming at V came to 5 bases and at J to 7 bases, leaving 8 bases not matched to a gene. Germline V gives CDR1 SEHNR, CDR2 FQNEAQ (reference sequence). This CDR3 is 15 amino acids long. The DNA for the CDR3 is TGTGCCAGCAGCGCCGGGACAGGGGGCTTAGGTGGCTACACCTTC. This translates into CASSAGTGGLGGYTF.

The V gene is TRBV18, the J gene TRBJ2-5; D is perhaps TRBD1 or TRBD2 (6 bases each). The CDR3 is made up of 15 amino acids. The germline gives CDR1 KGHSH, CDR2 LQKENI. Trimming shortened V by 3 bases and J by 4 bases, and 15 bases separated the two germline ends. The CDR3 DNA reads TGTGCCAGCTCACCCTCTCAAGGGGGAGGAGAGACCCAGTACTTC. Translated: CASSPSQGGGETQYF.

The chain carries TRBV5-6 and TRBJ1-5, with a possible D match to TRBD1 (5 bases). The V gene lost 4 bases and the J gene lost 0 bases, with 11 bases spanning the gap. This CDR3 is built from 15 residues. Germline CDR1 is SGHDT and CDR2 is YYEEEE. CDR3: CASSQAGRSNQPQHF. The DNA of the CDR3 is TGTGCCAGCAGCCAGGCGGGACGTAGCAATCAGCCCCAGCATTTT.

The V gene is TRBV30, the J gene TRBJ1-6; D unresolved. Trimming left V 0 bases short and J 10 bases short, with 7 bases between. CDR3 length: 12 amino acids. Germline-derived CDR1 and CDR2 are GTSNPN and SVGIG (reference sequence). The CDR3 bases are TGTGCCTGGAGTGTACCGGCATCACCCCTCCACTTT. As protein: CAWSVPASPLHF.

In nucleotides, the CDR3 is TGTGCCAGCAGCTCAGGAGTAGGTTGCGAGCAGTACTTC. Translated, it gives CASSSGVGCEQYF. The V and J genes are TRBV5-4 and TRBJ2-7, with D unclear. Trimming pared 3 bases from V and 6 bases from J, leaving 13 bases between. This CDR3 comprises 13 residues. Germline V gene sequence: CDR1 SGHNT, CDR2 YYREEE (reference sequence).

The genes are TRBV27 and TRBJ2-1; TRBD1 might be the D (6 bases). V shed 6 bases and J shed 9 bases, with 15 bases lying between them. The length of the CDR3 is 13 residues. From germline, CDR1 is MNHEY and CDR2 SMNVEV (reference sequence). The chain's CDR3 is CASSWDKVAEQFF. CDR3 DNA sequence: TGTGCCAGCAGCTGGGACAAGGTCGCTGAGCAGTTCTTC.

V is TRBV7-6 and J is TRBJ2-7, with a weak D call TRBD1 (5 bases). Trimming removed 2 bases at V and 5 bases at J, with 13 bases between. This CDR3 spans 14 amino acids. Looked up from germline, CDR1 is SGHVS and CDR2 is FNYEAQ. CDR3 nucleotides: TGTGCCAGCAGCTTAAGGCCCCAGGGCGACGAGCAGTACTTC. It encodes CASSLRPQGDEQYF.

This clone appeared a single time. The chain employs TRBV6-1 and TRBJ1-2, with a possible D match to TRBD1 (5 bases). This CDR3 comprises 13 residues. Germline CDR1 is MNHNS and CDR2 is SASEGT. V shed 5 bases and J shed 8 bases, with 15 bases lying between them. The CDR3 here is CASSPPGVGGYTF. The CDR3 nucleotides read TGTGCCAGCAGTCCTCCGGGGGTCGGGGGCTACACCTTC.

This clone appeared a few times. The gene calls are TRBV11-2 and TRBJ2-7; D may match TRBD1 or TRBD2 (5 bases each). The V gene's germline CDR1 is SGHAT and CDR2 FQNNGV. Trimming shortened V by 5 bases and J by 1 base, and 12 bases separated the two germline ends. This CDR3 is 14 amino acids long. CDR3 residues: CASSPPGPSYEQYF. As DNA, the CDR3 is TGTGCCAGCAGCCCCCCGGGGCCTTCCTACGAGCAGTACTTC.

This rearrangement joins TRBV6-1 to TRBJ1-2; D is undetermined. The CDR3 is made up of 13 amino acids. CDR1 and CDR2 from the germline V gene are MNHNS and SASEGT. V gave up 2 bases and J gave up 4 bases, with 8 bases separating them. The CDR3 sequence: CASSEREFYGYTF. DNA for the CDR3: TGTGCCAGCAGTGAACGGGAGTTCTATGGCTACACCTTC.

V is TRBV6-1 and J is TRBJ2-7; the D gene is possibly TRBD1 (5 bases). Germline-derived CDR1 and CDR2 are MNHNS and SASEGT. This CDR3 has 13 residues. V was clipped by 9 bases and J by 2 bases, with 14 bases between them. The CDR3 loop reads CASGVGLPYEQYF. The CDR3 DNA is TGTGCCAGTGGGGTGGGGCTTCCCTACGAGCAGTACTTC.

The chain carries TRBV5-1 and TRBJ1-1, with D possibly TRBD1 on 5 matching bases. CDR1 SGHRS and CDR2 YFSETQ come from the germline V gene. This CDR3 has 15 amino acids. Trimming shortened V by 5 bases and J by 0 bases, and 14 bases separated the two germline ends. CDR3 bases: TGCGCCAGCAGTTTTCAAGGGACCATGAACACTGAAGCTTTCTTT. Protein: CASSFQGTMNTEAFF. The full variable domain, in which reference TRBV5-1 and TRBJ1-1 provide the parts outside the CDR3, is KAGVTQTPRYLIKTRGQQVTLSCSPISGHRSVSWYQQTPGQGLQFLFEYFSETQRNKGNFPGRFSGRQFSNSRSEMNVSTLELGDSALYLCASSFQGTMNTEAFFGQGTRLTVV.

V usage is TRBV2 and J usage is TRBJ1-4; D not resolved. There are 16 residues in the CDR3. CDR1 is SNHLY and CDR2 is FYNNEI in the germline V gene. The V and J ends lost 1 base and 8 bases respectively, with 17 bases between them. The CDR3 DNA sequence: TGTGCCAGCAGTGAAGAAGGTGGAGCGTTAGGCGAAAAACTGTTTTTT. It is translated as CASSEEGGALGEKLFF.